Listed below are T cell receptor beta chains from one sample, sequenced in a study of B cell selection in AIRE deficiency. The table came from immunoSEQ multiplex PCR; TCRdb's copy has only in-frame clones and leaves some out. The sample carries roughly 26,000 clones, roughly 90% recorded once. Sequences were obtained from CD4+CD25+ Tregs sorted from PBMCs. The source is a human donor in good health. Each CDR3 is given with its conserved first and last residue. Each record gives: J gene, V gene, clone size, D gene, CDR3 protein, CDR3 DNA. A D gene is named only where the DNA matches it firmly. Clone size is not always given. Where it is, it says once, few, many or a class for expanded clones.

TRBJ2-7 | TRBV28 | NA | NA | CASSLGGEQYF | TGTGCCAGCAGTTTGGGAGGCGAGCAGTACTTC
TRBJ1-2 | TRBV27 | NA | NA | CASSLTARDYGYTF | TGTGCCAGCAGTTTAACAGCCCGGGACTATGGCTACACCTTC
TRBJ2-5 | TRBV28 | NA | NA | CASSTPGRPIQETQYF | TGTGCCAGCAGCACTCCGGGACGGCCGATCCAAGAGACCCAGTACTTC
TRBJ2-2 | TRBV4-2 | NA | NA | CASSSGSPGELFF | TGTGCCAGCAGTTCAGGGTCCCCCGGGGAGCTGTTTTTT
TRBJ1-5 | TRBV12-5 | once | NA | CASGLVQADNNQPQHF | TGTGCTAGTGGTTTGGTACAGGCAGACAACAATCAGCCCCAGCATTTT
TRBJ2-3 | TRBV5-1 | NA | NA | CASSLGAGASGADTQYF | TGCGCCAGCAGCTTGGGGGCGGGGGCTTCGGGAGCAGATACGCAGTATTTT
TRBJ1-1 | TRBV7-8 | NA | TRBD1 | CASSLAGTGINTEAFF | TGTGCCAGCAGCTTAGCGGGGACAGGGATCAACACTGAAGCTTTCTTT
TRBJ1-1 | TRBV18 | NA | TRBD1 | CASSGTGALLVGAFF | TGTGCCAGCTCCGGGACAGGGGCCCTGCTTGTTGGAGCTTTCTTT
TRBJ1-5 | TRBV7-9 | NA | TRBD1 | CASSTGTAQHF | TGTGCCAGCAGCACAGGGACAGCCCAGCATTTT
TRBJ1-2 | TRBV10-2 | NA | NA | CASSESHRADGYTF | TGCGCCAGCAGTGAGTCGCACAGGGCGGATGGCTACACCTTC
TRBJ1-3 | TRBV19 | once | NA | CASSIAPPGNTIYF | TGTGCCAGTAGTATCGCCCCGCCTGGAAACACCATATATTTT
TRBJ1-6 | TRBV9 | NA | TRBD1 | CASSDRGNNSPLHF | TGTGCCAGCAGCGACAGGGGGAATAATTCACCCCTCCACTTT
TRBJ1-6 | TRBV18 | NA | NA | CASSPVAPPLSPLHF | TGTGCCAGCTCACCAGTGGCGCCCCCCCTTTCACCCCTCCACTTT
TRBJ1-4 | TRBV10-3 | NA | NA | CAISESPEKLFF | TGTGCCATCAGTGAGTCCCCTGAAAAACTGTTTTTT
TRBJ1-4 | TRBV18 | NA | TRBD1 | CASSPLQGTNEKLFF | TGTGCCAGCTCACCCCTACAGGGGACGAATGAAAAACTGTTTTTT
TRBJ1-4 | TRBV7-9 | NA | NA | CASSAAAGEKLFF | TGTGCCAGCAGCGCGGCGGCGGGAGAAAAACTGTTTTTT
TRBJ1-1 | TRBV18 | NA | TRBD1 | CATARTGAGTEAFF | TGTGCCACCGCACGTACAGGGGCAGGCACTGAAGCTTTCTTT
TRBJ2-7 | TRBV27 | NA | TRBD2 | CASKAGDVHEQYF | TGTGCCAGCAAGGCGGGGGACGTCCACGAGCAGTACTTC
TRBJ2-7 | TRBV15 | NA | NA | CATSRDPVSYEQYF | TGTGCCACCAGCAGAGATCCGGTCTCCTACGAGCAGTACTTC
TRBJ1-1 | TRBV5-1 | NA | NA | CASSFSGRYHTNTEAFF | TGCGCCAGCAGCTTCAGCGGAAGGTATCACACGAACACTGAAGCTTTCTTT
TRBJ2-3 | TRBV10-3 | NA | NA | CAISNDYTDTQYF | TGTGCCATCAGCAACGACTACACAGATACGCAGTATTTT
TRBJ1-5 | TRBV18 | NA | NA | CASSPGDYSNQPQHF | TGTGCCAGCTCACCGGGAGACTATAGCAATCAGCCCCAGCATTTT
TRBJ1-5 | TRBV11-2 | NA | NA | CASSLGSRGRQPQHF | TGTGCCAGCAGCTTAGGATCCCGCGGGCGTCAGCCCCAGCATTTT
TRBJ2-3 | TRBV9 | NA | TRBD1 | CASSMGQGAGIDTQYF | TGTGCCAGCAGCATGGGACAGGGGGCCGGCATAGATACGCAGTATTTT
TRBJ1-6 | TRBV11-2 | NA | NA | CASSPGSGIGIGYNSPLHF | TGTGCCAGCAGCCCAGGGTCTGGGATTGGGATCGGATATAATTCACCCCTCCACTTT
TRBJ2-7 | TRBV9 | NA | TRBD1 | CASSPRDRGPYEQYF | TGTGCCAGCAGCCCCCGGGACAGGGGACCCTACGAGCAGTACTTC
TRBJ2-5 | TRBV5-1 | NA | TRBD2 | CASSLAGASGGRETQYF | TGCGCCAGCAGCTTGGCTGGGGCTAGCGGGGGCCGCGAGACCCAGTACTTC
TRBJ1-4 | TRBV6-1 | NA | NA | CASSDTPHPNEKLFF | TGTGCCAGCAGTGACACCCCCCACCCTAACGAAAAACTGTTTTTT
TRBJ2-1 | TRBV7-2 | NA | TRBD1 | CASSHDRAAYNEQFF | TGTGCCAGCAGCCACGACAGGGCCGCCTACAATGAGCAGTTCTTC
TRBJ2-7 | TRBV6-5 | NA | NA | CASSYSIYEQYF | TGTGCCAGCAGTTACTCGATCTACGAGCAGTACTTC
TRBJ1-2 | TRBV10-3 | NA | NA | CAISRWDTNYGYTF | TGTGCCATCAGTCGATGGGACACCAACTATGGCTACACCTTC
TRBJ2-3 | TRBV27 | NA | TRBD2 | CASKLAGETSTDTQYF | TGTGCCAGCAAACTAGCGGGGGAAACTAGCACAGATACGCAGTATTTT
TRBJ1-2 | TRBV7-9 | NA | TRBD1 | CASSPTGVAGYTF | TGTGCCAGCAGTCCCACAGGGGTTGCGGGCTACACCTTC
TRBJ1-2 | TRBV9 | NA | NA | CASSARGVGNYGYTF | TGTGCCAGCAGCGCTAGGGGGGTAGGGAACTATGGCTACACCTTC
TRBJ2-3 | TRBV7-9 | few | NA | CASSWAGTDTQYF | TGTGCCAGCAGCTGGGCCGGCACAGATACGCAGTATTTT
TRBJ1-1 | TRBV21-1 | NA | NA | CASRLFVVRTEAFF | TGTGCCAGCAGGTTGTTTGTAGTTCGCACTGAAGCTTTCTTT
TRBJ2-7 | TRBV28 | NA | NA | CASRPDISYEQYF | TGTGCCAGCAGACCCGACATATCCTACGAGCAGTACTTC
TRBJ2-5 | TRBV18 | NA | NA | CASSPGSGSETQYF | TGTGCCAGCTCACCAGGGTCAGGGTCGGAGACCCAGTACTTC
TRBJ2-1 | TRBV2 | NA | NA | CASSATRNEQFF | TGTGCCAGCAGTGCTACTAGGAATGAGCAGTTCTTC
TRBJ1-5 | TRBV19 | NA | NA | CASSQVSRPSAQHF | TGTGCCAGTAGCCAAGTGAGTCGGCCTTCAGCCCAGCATTTT
TRBJ2-7 | TRBV7-5 | NA | NA | CARSFVQGAYEQYF | TGTGCCAGAAGCTTCGTCCAGGGGGCCTACGAGCAGTACTTC
TRBJ1-2 | TRBV5-4 | NA | NA | CASSLEILDYGYTF | TGTGCCAGCAGCTTGGAAATTTTGGACTATGGCTACACCTTC
TRBJ2-1 | TRBV10-3 | NA | TRBD2 | CAIRGTSDTSDNEQFF | TGTGCCATCAGAGGGACTAGCGATACCTCTGACAATGAGCAGTTCTTC
TRBJ1-6 | TRBV5-4 | NA | NA | CASSLASEINSPLHF | TGTGCCAGCAGCTTGGCCTCGGAAATTAATTCACCCCTCCACTTT
TRBJ2-1 | TRBV5-4 | once | NA | CASSFGGFSSYNEQFF | TGTGCCAGCAGCTTCGGGGGATTTAGCTCCTACAATGAGCAGTTCTTC
TRBJ2-7 | TRBV5-1 | NA | TRBD1 | CASSFAAKFTGTGTYEQYF | TGCGCCAGCAGCTTCGCCGCTAAATTTACCGGGACAGGGACCTACGAGCAGTACTTC
TRBJ1-3 | TRBV7-9 | NA | NA | CASSFVSSGNTIYF | TGTGCCAGCAGTTTTGTGAGCTCTGGAAACACCATATATTTT
TRBJ2-7 | TRBV29-1 | NA | NA | CSARHRSSYEQYF | TGCAGCGCCAGACACCGGAGCTCCTACGAGCAGTACTTC
TRBJ1-1 | TRBV10-3 | NA | TRBD1 | CAISESSGTGRALNTEAFF | TGTGCCATCAGTGAGTCGTCGGGGACAGGGAGGGCGTTGAACACTGAAGCTTTCTTT
TRBJ1-2 | TRBV14 | NA | TRBD1 | CASSQAGQGGGYTF | TGTGCCAGCAGCCAGGCCGGACAGGGCGGTGGCTACACCTTC